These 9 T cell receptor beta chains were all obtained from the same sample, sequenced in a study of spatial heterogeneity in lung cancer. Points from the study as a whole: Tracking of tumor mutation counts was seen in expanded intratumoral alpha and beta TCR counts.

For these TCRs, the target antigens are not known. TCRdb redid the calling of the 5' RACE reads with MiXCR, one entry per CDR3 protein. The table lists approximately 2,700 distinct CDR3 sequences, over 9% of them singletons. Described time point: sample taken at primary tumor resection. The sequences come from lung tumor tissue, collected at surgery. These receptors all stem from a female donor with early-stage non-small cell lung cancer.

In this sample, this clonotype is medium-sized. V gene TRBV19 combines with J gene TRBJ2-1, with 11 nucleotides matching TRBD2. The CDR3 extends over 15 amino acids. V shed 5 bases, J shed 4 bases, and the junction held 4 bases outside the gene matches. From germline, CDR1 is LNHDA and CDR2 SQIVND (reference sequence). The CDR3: CASSPSSGGYNEQFF. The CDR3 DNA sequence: TGTGCCAGTAGTCCCTCTAGCGGGGGGTACAATGAGCAGTTCTTC. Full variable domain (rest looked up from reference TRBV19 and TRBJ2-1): DGGITQSPKYLFRKEGQNVTLSCEQNLNHDAMYWYRQDPGQGLRLIYYSQIVNDFQKGDIAEGYSVSREKKESFPLTVTSAQKNPTAFYLCASSPSSGGYNEQFFGPGTRLTVL.

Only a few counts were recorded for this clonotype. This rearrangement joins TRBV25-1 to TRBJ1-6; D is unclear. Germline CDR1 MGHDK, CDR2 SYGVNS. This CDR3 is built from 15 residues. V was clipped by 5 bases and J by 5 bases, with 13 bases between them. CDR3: CASSLDGRNNSPLHF. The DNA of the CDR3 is TGTGCCAGCAGTCTTGACGGTCGGAATAATTCACCCCTCCACTTT.

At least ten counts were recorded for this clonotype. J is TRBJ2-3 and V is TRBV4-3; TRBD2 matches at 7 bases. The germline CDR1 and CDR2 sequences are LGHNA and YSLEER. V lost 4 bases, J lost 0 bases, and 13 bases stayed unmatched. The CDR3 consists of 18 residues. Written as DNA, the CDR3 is TGCGCCAGCAGCCTAGGGAGGGCACAGCCCCACAGCACAGATACGCAGTATTTT. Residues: CASSLGRAQPHSTDTQYF.

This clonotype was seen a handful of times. In nucleotides, the CDR3 is TGTGCCAGCTCACGACTAGCGGGAGGGGCGGTTTATTACAATGAGCAGTTCTTC. Amino acid sequence: CASSRLAGGAVYYNEQFF. The chain links TRBV18 to TRBJ2-1, with 14 bases that match TRBD2. CDR3 size: 18 residues. V gave up 4 bases and J gave up 4 bases; unmatched junction bases: 9. Per the germline V gene, CDR1 is KGHSH and CDR2 is LQKENI.

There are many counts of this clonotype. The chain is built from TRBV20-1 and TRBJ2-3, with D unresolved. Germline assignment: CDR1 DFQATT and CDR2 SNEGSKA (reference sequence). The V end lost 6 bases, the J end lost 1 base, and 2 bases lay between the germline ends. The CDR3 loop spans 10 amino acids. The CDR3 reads CSAGTDTQYF. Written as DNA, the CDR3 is TGCAGTGCCGGCACAGATACGCAGTATTTT.

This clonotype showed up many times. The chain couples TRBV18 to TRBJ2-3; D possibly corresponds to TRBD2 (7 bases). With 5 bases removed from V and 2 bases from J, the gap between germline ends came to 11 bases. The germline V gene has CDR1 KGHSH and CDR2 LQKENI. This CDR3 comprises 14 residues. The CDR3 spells CASSAGAVTDTQYF. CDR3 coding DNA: TGTGCCAGCTCAGCGGGGGCTGTCACAGATACGCAGTATTTT.

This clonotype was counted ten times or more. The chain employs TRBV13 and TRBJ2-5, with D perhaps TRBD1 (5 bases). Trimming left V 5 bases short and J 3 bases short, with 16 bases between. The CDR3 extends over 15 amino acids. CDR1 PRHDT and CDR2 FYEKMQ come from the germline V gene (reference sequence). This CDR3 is CASSPPNRKKETQYF. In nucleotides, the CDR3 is TGTGCCAGCAGCCCCCCAAACAGGAAAAAAGAGACCCAGTACTTC.

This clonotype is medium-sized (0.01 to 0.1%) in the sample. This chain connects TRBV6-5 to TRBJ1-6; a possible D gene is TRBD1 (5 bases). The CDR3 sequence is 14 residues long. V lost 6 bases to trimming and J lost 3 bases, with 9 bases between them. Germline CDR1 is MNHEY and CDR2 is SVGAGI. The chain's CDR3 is CASRPDSYNSPLHF. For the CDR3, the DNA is TGTGCCAGCAGACCTGACAGCTATAATTCACCCCTCCACTTT.

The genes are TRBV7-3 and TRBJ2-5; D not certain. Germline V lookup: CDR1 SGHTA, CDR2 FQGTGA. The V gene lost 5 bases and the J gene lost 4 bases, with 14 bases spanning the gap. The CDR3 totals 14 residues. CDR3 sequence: CASSPPPFSETQYF. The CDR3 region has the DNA TGTGCCAGCAGCCCCCCCCCCTTCTCAGAGACCCAGTACTTC.